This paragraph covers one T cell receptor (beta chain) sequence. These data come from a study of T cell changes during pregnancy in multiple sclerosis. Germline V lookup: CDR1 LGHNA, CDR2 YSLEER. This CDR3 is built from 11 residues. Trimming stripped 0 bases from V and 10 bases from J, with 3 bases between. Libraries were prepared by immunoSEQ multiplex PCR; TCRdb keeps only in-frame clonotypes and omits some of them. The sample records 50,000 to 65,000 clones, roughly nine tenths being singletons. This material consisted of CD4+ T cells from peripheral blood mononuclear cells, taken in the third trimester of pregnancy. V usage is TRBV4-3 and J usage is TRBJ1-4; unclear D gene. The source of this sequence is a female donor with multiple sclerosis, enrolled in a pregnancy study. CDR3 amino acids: CASSQDRKLFF. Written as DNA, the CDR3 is TGCGCCAGCAGCCAAGACCGAAAACTGTTTTTT.